This T cell receptor beta chain appears in the sequencing data of a study of cytomegalovirus exposure and HLA in healthy donors. As for the study in general: Earlier, 150 million to 200 million T cells were analyzed, and fewer than 120 million unique TCR beta sequences were found among them. Within the Caucasian-associated ancestry cluster were around 80% of the roughly 400 genotyped donors.

Findings of the study overall: According to a later analysis, most TCR beta chains associated with CMV appeared HLA-restricted.

As for this clone: Its antigen is still unknown.

The ends lost 2 bases at V and 5 bases at J; junction bases unmatched: 3. Germline V gives CDR1 SEHNR, CDR2 FQNEAQ (reference sequence). CDR3 length: 14 residues. Primers for the PCR totalled 60 Vbeta and 13 Jbeta. The repertoire was sequenced with immunoSEQ multiplex PCR; TCRdb's copy has only in-frame clones and lacks some. The sample lists roughly 120,000 clones, more than 60% occurring once. This receptor was identified in a woman between 40 and 50 years old in good health and CMV-seropositive. The genes are TRBV7-9 and TRBJ2-5; 9 nucleotides match TRBD1. Sequencing used PBMCs. CDR3 residues: CASSLNDRGETQYF. As DNA, the CDR3 is TGTGCCAGCAGCTTAAACGACAGGGGGGAGACCCAGTACTTC.